This T cell receptor beta chain appears in the sequencing data of a study of T cell responses to AZD1222 COVID-19 vaccine (dated by TCRdb to the early 2020s). Study-wide context: A total of approximately 250 trial participants underwent TCR sequencing, of whom about 200 had received two doses of AZD1222 and around 26 had received two doses of the MenACWY control vaccine. Trial participants were enrolled into age subgroups of 18-55, 56-69 and 70-plus years, which contained about 150, 27 and 61 TCR-sequenced participants, respectively. The research as a whole found: The 56-69-year group was small, and its depth increase did not reach significance, likely because of low power. Conclusions about previously exposed vaccinees were limited because only a handful of AZD1222 recipients were SARS-CoV-2 seropositive at baseline. After two AZD1222 doses, both the breadth and the depth of spike-specific TCRs were significantly higher than at day 0 and than in MenACWY recipients. Because no samples from the day 14 peak response were available, repertoires could be characterized only after the peak T cell response. Participants were mostly white British, with more females than males. The authors suggested clonal diversity may have been underestimated. Reportedly, almost half of the unique spike-specific TCRs recognized epitopes lying outside the regions that are mutated in the B.1.351 and B.1.1.7 variants. The whole spike protein was spanned by vaccine-associated CD4 TCRs, and dominant responses were seen in regions 160-218 and 743-854.

V is trimmed back by 4 bases and J by 5 bases, and the junction contains 6 bases that no gene match accounts for. The CDR3 covers 14 residues, taking in both the cysteine and the phenylalanine. Left in the record is the CDR3 DNA by itself, 42 bases read in frame from the first base. The germline V gene specifies SGHAT as CDR1 and FQNNGV as CDR2. In the case of this clone: Its antigen is not yet known. No qualities accompany the bases; no much larger clone lies one base away.

The sample's time point label is to be understood as: about 28 days (+/-7) after the second vaccine dose. Because spike-specific TCR depth and breadth did not differ between the two schedules, AZD1222 recipients who got a second dose at roughly 4 weeks were pooled with those who got a second dose at roughly 12 weeks. Vaccinee samples came from UK trials COV001 and COV002, including a single-blind randomized controlled phase 2/3 trial of AZD1222 (ChAdOx1 nCoV-19) in healthy adults. Trial participant PBMC samples were collected at day 0 and day 28 after the second dose for TCRbeta chain sequencing. The CDR3 regions of human TCRbeta chains were analyzed by immunosequencing. The authors' pipeline ran thus. Repertoire TCRs were checked for matches against a reference library of SARS-CoV-2-specific TCRs that had been generated using the MIRA antigen-specificity platform. Breadth was defined as the fraction of unique TCRs that were SARS-CoV-2-associated. Depth was defined as the fraction of total T cells that were SARS-CoV-2-associated. Using the MIRA data, every spike-specific TCR was mapped to the spike region that the TCR reacted to and assigned to either a CD4 or a CD8 class. Log10-transformed breadth and depth values were compared by one-way ANOVA with Sidak's multiple comparisons tests. TCRdb obtained this table from immuneACCESS and retained in-frame rearrangements with V and J assigned. These tables miss some clones; where compared with another copy, unresolved V genes account for less than half of the shortfall, and the remainder is unexplained. The DNA was the basis for D and trimming; V, J and clone size are from that table. Across this sample there are roughly 180,000 clones, with roughly 90% seen only once. The ten largest clones take up 1.7% of the sample.

The sample here was peripheral blood, taken 28 days after the second AZD1222 dose. Rearrangement joined TRBV11-2 to TRBJ1-1; 8 bases in the junction line up with TRBD1. This clonotype was obtained from an adult who received the AZD1222 COVID-19 vaccine. This receptor has the CDR3 CASSSIRGRTEAFF. The bases are TGTGCCAGCAGCTCCATCAGGGGGCGGACTGAAGCTTTCTTT.